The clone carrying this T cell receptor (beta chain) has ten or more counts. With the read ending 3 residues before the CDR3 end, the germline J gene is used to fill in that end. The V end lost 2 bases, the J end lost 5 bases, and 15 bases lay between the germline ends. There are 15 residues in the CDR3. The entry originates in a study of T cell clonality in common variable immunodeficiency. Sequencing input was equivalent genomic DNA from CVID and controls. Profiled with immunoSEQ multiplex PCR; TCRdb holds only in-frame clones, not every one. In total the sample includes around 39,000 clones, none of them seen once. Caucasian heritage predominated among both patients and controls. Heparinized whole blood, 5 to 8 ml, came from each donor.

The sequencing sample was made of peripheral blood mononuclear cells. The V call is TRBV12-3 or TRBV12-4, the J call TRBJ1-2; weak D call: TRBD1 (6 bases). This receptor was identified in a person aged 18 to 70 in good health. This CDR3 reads CASSLSKGVRYGYTF. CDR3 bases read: TGTGCCAGCAGTTTATCAAAGGGGGTCAGGTATGGC.